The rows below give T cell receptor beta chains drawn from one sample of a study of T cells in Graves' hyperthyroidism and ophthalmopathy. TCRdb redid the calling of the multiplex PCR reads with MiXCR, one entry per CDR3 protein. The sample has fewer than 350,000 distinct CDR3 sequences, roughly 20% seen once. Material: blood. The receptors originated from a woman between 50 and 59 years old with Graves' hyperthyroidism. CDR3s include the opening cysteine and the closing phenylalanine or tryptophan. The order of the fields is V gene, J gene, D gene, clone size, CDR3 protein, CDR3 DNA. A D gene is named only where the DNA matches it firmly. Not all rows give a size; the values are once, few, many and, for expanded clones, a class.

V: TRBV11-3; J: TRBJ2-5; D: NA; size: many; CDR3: CASSPGFLSEETQYF; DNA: TGTGCCAGCAGCCCCGGGTTCTTGTCCGAAGAGACCCAGTACTTC
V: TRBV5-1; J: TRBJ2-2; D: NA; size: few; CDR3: CASSPFVSTGELFF; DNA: TGCGCCAGCAGCCCCTTTGTTAGCACCGGGGAGCTGTTTTTT
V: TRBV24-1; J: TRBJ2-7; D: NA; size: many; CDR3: CATRRGKAGGSYEQYF; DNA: TGTGCCACCCGAAGGGGGAAAGCGGGTGGTTCCTACGAGCAGTACTTC
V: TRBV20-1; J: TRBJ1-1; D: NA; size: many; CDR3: CSARDLATKGDAFF; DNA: TGCAGTGCTAGAGATTTGGCCACGAAGGGGGACGCTTTCTTT
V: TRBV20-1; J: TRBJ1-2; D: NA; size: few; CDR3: CSARRGGGNYGYTF; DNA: TGCAGTGCTAGAAGGGGGGGGGGCAACTATGGCTACACCTTC
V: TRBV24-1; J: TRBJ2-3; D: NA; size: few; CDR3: CATRGGSSTDTQYF; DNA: TGTGCCACCAGAGGTGGTAGTAGCACAGATACGCAGTATTTT
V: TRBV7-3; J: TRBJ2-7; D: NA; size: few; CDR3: CASSLDGGREQYF; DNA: TGTGCCAGCAGCTTAGATGGAGGCCGCGAGCAGTACTTC
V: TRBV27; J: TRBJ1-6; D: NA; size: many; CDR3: CASSFEGSGNSPLHF; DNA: TGTGCCAGCAGTTTCGAGGGGTCAGGTAATTCACCCCTCCACTTT
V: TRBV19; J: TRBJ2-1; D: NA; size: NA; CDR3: CASSILGQEQFF; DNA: TGTGCCAGTAGTATTCTCGGACAAGAGCAGTTCTTC
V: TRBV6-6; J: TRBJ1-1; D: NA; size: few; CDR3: CASSYPQGGDTEAFF; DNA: TGTGCCAGCAGTTACCCACAGGGCGGGGACACTGAAGCTTTCTTT
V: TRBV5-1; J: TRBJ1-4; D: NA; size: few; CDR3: CASSRDIQTGEKLFF; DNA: TGCGCCAGCAGCAGAGATATACAAACGGGAGAAAAACTGTTTTTT
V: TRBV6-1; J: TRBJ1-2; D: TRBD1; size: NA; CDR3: CASSGGQDVYGYTF; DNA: TGTGCCAGCAGCGGAGGACAGGATGTCTATGGCTACACCTTC
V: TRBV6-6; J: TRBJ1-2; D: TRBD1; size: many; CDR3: CASSYRPGGDGYTF; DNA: TGTGCCAGCAGTTACCGGCCAGGGGGCGATGGCTACACCTTC
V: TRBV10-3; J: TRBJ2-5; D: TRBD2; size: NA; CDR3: CAIRTSVQETQYF; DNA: TGTGCCATCAGGACTAGCGTACAAGAGACCCAGTACTTC
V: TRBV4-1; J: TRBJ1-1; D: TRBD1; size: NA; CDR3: CASSQDSVGTGVLTEAFF; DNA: TGCGCCAGCAGCCAAGACTCGGTGGGGACAGGGGTTTTAACTGAAGCTTTCTTT